This record covers a single T cell receptor gamma chain. Its antigen remains unknown. The CDR3 has 15 residues. The V gene's germline CDR1 is EGSNGY and CDR2 YDSYNSKV. The trim removed 0 bases at V and 4 bases at J, leaving 9 bases unmatched. RNA was extracted from the cells and then reverse transcribed. The CDR3 regions were amplified by multiplex PCR from V-gene primers to a constant-region primer. TCRdb applied CATT to the multiplex PCR reads for clone calling. The sample includes more than 35,000 gamma-chain clones, around 21% seen only once; the top ten take around 1.9%. The sorted cells were CD3+ Vdelta1+ Vdelta2- thymocytes from alphabeta-depleted thymus. Between roughly 98% and 99.6% of sorted thymocytes were Vdelta1+. The data stem from a study of Vδ1+ human thymocytes. Points from the study as a whole: In the thymus, TRG and TRD repertoires looked highly polyclonal with Gaussian CDR3 lengths. Around 20% of thymic delta-chain sequences were Vdelta2, with few Vdelta3, unlike blood Vdelta1+ controls.

The sample comprised Vdelta1+ gamma-delta thymocytes from the thymus. The subset here: FACS-sorted CD3+ TCRalphabeta- TCRVdelta1+ TCRVdelta2- thymocytes. The J gene is TRGJ1 or TRGJ2, the V gene TRGV2. This receptor was identified in a girl less than two years old who had congenital heart surgery. CDR3: CATWDGPVGYYKKLF. CDR3 in DNA: TGTGCCACCTGGGACGGGCCAGTGGGGTATTATAAGAAACTCTTT.